This T cell receptor (beta chain) was sequenced during a study of blood T cell repertoires in COVID-19. Per the study methods: How many nucleated cells were present was estimated from reference gene primer amplification. The protocol was immunoSEQ multiplex PCR, while the TCRdb copy is restricted to in-frame clones and leaves out a portion. The V and J calls and the clone size are those of that table, but D and trimming were determined from the DNA. This sample has some 200,000 clones, with around 84% found just once. This TCR derives from a woman older than 75 with active or convalescent COVID-19. Material for sequencing was peripheral blood.

In nucleotides, the CDR3 is TGTGCCAGCAGTCTCTACAGGGTCTATGGCTACACCTTC. Residues: CASSLYRVYGYTF. V and J are TRBV28 and TRBJ1-2; possible D gene TRBD1, 6 bases. The CDR3 spans 13 residues. Trimming removed 5 bases from V and 4 bases from J, with 11 bases in between. Germline assignment: CDR1 MDHEN and CDR2 SYDVKM.